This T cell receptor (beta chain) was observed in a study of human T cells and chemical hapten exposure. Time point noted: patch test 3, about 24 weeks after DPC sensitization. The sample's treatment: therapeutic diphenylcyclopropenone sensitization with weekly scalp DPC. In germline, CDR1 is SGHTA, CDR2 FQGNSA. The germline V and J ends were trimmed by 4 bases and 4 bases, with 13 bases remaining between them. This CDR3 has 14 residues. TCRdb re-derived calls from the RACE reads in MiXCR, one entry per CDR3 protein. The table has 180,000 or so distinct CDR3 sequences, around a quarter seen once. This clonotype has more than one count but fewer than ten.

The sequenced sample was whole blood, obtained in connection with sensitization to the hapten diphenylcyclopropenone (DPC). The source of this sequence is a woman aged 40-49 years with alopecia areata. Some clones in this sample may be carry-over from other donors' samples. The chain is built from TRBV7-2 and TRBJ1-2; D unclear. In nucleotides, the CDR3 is TGTGCCAGCAGCTCCCAACAGCTTATCTATGGCTACACCTTC. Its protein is CASSSQQLIYGYTF.